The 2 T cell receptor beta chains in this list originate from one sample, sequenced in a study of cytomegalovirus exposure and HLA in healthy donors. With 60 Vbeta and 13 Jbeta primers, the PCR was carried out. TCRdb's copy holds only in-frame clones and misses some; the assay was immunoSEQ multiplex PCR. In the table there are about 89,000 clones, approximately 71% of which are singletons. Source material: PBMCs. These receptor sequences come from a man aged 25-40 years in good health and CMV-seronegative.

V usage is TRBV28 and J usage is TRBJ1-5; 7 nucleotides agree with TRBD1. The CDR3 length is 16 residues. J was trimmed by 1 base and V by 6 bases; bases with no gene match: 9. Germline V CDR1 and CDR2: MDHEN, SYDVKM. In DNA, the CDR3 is TGTGCCAGCAGGGACAACAGGGGTTTGAGCAATCAGCCCCAGCATTTT. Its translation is CASRDNRGLSNQPQHF.

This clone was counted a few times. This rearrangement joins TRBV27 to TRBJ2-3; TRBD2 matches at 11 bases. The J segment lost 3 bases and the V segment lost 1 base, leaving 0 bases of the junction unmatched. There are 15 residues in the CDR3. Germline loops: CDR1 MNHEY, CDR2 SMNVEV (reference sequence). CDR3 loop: CASSLWTSGTDTQYF. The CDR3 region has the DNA TGTGCCAGCAGTTTATGGACTAGCGGGACAGATACGCAGTATTTT.